This T cell receptor beta chain was obtained from a study of shared clonotypes between healthy human individuals. Study-wide findings and caveats: At large depth, rarefaction still showed sorted-subset sequencing to be incomplete.

With 3 bases removed from V and 2 bases from J, the gap between germline ends came to 8 bases. Germline CDR1 and CDR2: LNHDA and SQIVND (reference sequence). The CDR3 length is 13 residues. Concerning this clone itself: The antigen is undetermined.

Produced via immunoSEQ multiplex PCR; TCRdb's table is partial and in-frame only. The table lists about 1.5 million clones, approximately 98% of them singletons. This clonotype was sampled from a man aged 25 to 40 in good health. The sample was naive CD4+ T cells sorted from blood. Indicated subset: CD45RA+ positively selected. The V and J genes are TRBV19 and TRBJ2-7; D unresolved. CDR3 sequence: CASSIRTAYEQYF. The CDR3 DNA follows: TGTGCCAGTAGTATCCGCACAGCCTACGAGCAGTACTTC.